The rows below give T cell receptor beta chains drawn from one sample of a study of CD8+ T cells in alopecia areata. Repertoires were generated with immunoSEQ multiplex PCR, while TCRdb's copy carries only in-frame clones and drops some. The table has 150,000 to 200,000 clones, 55% to 75% seen once. Sequencing was performed on CD4+ T cells sorted from blood, taken at week 24, from a patient treated with tofacitinib. Every receptor here comes from a human donor with alopecia areata. Both conserved end residues are part of each CDR3. A D gene is named only where the DNA matches it firmly. Clone size is shown for a subset of rows, as once, few, many or a class of expanded clone.

clone_size	v_call	j_call	d_call	cdr3_nt	cdr3_aa
.	TRBV29-1	TRBJ2-3	TRBD2	TGCAGCGTTGACGGGGGGGCCACAGATACGCAGTATTTT	CSVDGGATDTQYF
.	TRBV7-2	TRBJ2-5	TRBD1	TGTGCCAGCAGCTCACCCCCGGGACAGGGACGCGAGACCCAGTACTTC	CASSSPPGQGRETQYF
few	TRBV5-8	TRBJ2-1	TRBD1	TGTGCCAGCAGCTTGTTCGGGACAGGGAGGGGAAATGAGCAGTTCTTC	CASSLFGTGRGNEQFF
.	TRBV4-2	TRBJ1-5	.	TGTGCCAGCAGCCAAGATCGACGGCAGCCCCAGCATTTT	CASSQDRRQPQHF
few	TRBV15	TRBJ2-7	.	TGTGCCACCAGCAGAGATATACACTACGAGCAGTACTTC	CATSRDIHYEQYF
few	TRBV11-2	TRBJ1-2	.	TGTGCCGCTCAAACTAACTATGGCTACACCTTC	CAAQTNYGYTF
few	TRBV6-5	TRBJ1-1	TRBD1	TGTGCCAGCAGTTACAGGGACAGGGTCACTGAAGCTTTCTTT	CASSYRDRVTEAFF
.	TRBV29-1	TRBJ1-5	TRBD1	TGCAGCGTTAGTTACCCCGGGACAGGGGGCGGATGGGGAAATCAGCCCCAGCATTTT	CSVSYPGTGGGWGNQPQHF
.	TRBV7-2	TRBJ2-5	.	TGTGCCAGCAGCTTAAGTGGGGGAGGGACCCAGTACTTC	CASSLSGGGTQYF
.	TRBV30	TRBJ2-5	.	TGTGCCTGGAACGGCGGGGAACAAGAGACCCAGTACTTC	CAWNGGEQETQYF
.	TRBV30	TRBJ2-1	.	TGTGCCTGGAATAGGCAGGGCGGCGATGAGCAGTTCTTC	CAWNRQGGDEQFF
few	TRBV5-4	TRBJ2-5	TRBD2	TGTGCCAGCAGCATTAGCGGGGGGGCCCCTCAAGAGACCCAGTACTTC	CASSISGGAPQETQYF
.	TRBV10-3	TRBJ1-2	.	TGTGCCATCAGTGAGGTCCCTGCTGGTTATGGCTACACCTTC	CAISEVPAGYGYTF
.	TRBV27	TRBJ2-7	TRBD2	TGTGCCAGCTCCACTAGCGGGATTTCCTACGAGCAGTACTTC	CASSTSGISYEQYF
.	TRBV29-1	TRBJ1-1	TRBD1	TGCAGCGTTGAAGTCAGGTTACAGGGGCGCACTGAAGCTTTCTTT	CSVEVRLQGRTEAFF
.	TRBV5-6	TRBJ1-1	TRBD1	TGTGCCAGCAGCACCCCAGGGGGCACTGAAGCTTTCTTT	CASSTPGGTEAFF
.	TRBV5-6	TRBJ1-1	.	TGTGCCAGCAGCTTCACAGGGTATACTGAAGCTTTCTTT	CASSFTGYTEAFF
.	TRBV9	TRBJ2-7	TRBD2	TGTGCCAGCAGCCGTAGCGGGAGGGCTTACGAGCAGTACTTC	CASSRSGRAYEQYF
few	TRBV30	TRBJ2-7	.	TGTGCCTGGAGTGTACGATCGGGATACGAGCAGTACTTC	CAWSVRSGYEQYF
.	TRBV5-1	TRBJ2-3	.	TGCGCCAGCCGAGGGACCACAGATACGCAGTATTTT	CASRGTTDTQYF
.	TRBV29-1	TRBJ2-2	TRBD2	TGCAGCGTTGACCCTAGCGGGTCGAACACCGGGGAGCTGTTTTTT	CSVDPSGSNTGELFF
once	TRBV30	TRBJ1-4	TRBD1	TGTGCCTGGACCCACCGAACGACAGGGGTGGAAAAACTGTTTTTT	CAWTHRTTGVEKLFF
.	TRBV5-1	TRBJ1-1	.	TGCGCCAGCAGCCAGACAGTGAACACTGAAGCTTTCTTT	CASSQTVNTEAFF
.	TRBV30	TRBJ1-1	.	TGTGCCCGGGGGCAGGGAGAAACTGAAGCTTTCTTT	CARGQGETEAFF
.	TRBV6-6	TRBJ2-5	TRBD2	TGTGCCAGCAGAACCCCCGGTCTAGCGGGACGAGAGACCCAGTACTTC	CASRTPGLAGRETQYF
few	TRBV9	TRBJ1-6	TRBD1	TGTGCCAGCAGCACCGGGACAGGGGGCAATTCACCCCTCCACTTT	CASSTGTGGNSPLHF
once	TRBV19	TRBJ2-1	TRBD2	TGTGCCAGTAGTGCCCGTCTAGCGGGAGGTAGTGAGCAGTTCTTC	CASSARLAGGSEQFF
.	TRBV4-2	TRBJ1-3	.	TGTGCCAGCAGCCAAGATGTGAAAGAAGGAAACACCATATATTTT	CASSQDVKEGNTIYF
.	TRBV5-1	TRBJ1-2	TRBD1	TGCGCCAGCAGCTGGGCGACAGGGAACTATGGCTACACCTTC	CASSWATGNYGYTF
.	TRBV28	TRBJ1-4	TRBD1	TGTGCCAGCAGTTTGACAGGGAGAGAAAAACTGTTTTTT	CASSLTGREKLFF
.	TRBV7-4	TRBJ2-6	.	TGTGCCAGCAGCTTAGGGCTTGGGAACGTCCTGACTTTC	CASSLGLGNVLTF
.	TRBV7-2	TRBJ2-3	.	TGTGCCAGCAGCCCAAAGCGGGTTAGCACAGATACGCAGTATTTT	CASSPKRVSTDTQYF
.	TRBV2	TRBJ1-1	.	TGTGCCAGCAGTCTTGAGGGGAGGAACACTGAAGCTTTCTTT	CASSLEGRNTEAFF
.	TRBV15	TRBJ2-5	.	TGTGCCACCAGCAGGGCGACCCTACAAGAGACCCAGTACTTC	CATSRATLQETQYF
.	TRBV7-2	TRBJ2-5	.	TGTGCCAGCAGCTTATCAACAGGAGAGACCCAGTACTTC	CASSLSTGETQYF
.	TRBV7-2	TRBJ1-2	.	TGTGCCAGCAGGTCCCAGGGGTCCTATGGCTACACCTTC	CASRSQGSYGYTF
.	TRBV6-5	TRBJ2-7	.	TGTGCCAGCAGTAGGGGTGAGGACTACGAGCAGTACTTC	CASSRGEDYEQYF
few	TRBV7-9	TRBJ1-1	TRBD1	TGTGCCAGCAGCTTAGGGAAGGGGGCGGTTGACACTGAAGCTTTCTTT	CASSLGKGAVDTEAFF
.	TRBV25-1	TRBJ2-5	TRBD2	TGTGCCAGCAGTGAATTCGCGGGAGAAGGGGAGACCCAGTACTTC	CASSEFAGEGETQYF
.	TRBV18	TRBJ1-3	.	TGTGCCAGCTCACCGGAGGGAACTGGAAACACCATATATTTT	CASSPEGTGNTIYF
few	TRBV19	TRBJ2-3	TRBD1	TGTGCCAGCCAACCAGGGGGTTGGACAGATACGCAGTATTTT	CASQPGGWTDTQYF
.	TRBV7-8	TRBJ2-1	.	TGTGCCAGCAGCTTCACTAGTCTTAATGAGCAGTTCTTC	CASSFTSLNEQFF
.	TRBV4-3	TRBJ1-2	.	TGCGCCAGCAGCCAAGTCCAGGGACCCTATGGCTACACCTTC	CASSQVQGPYGYTF
.	TRBV7-9	TRBJ2-5	.	TGTGCCAGCAGCTTAGAGGTTGGAGAAGAGACCCAGTACTTC	CASSLEVGEETQYF
.	TRBV7-9	TRBJ2-5	.	TGTGCCAGCAGCTTAGGAGCGACAGTTTACCAAGAGACCCAGTACTTC	CASSLGATVYQETQYF
.	TRBV27	TRBJ2-7	.	TGTGCCAGCAGTTTGAGGGGGGGCTACGAGCAGTACTTC	CASSLRGGYEQYF
few	TRBV5-1	TRBJ2-5	.	TGCGCCAGCAGCTTGGGGACGGAGGAAGAGACCCAGTACTTC	CASSLGTEEETQYF
once	TRBV20-1	TRBJ2-7	.	TGCAGTGCTAGGGGAGCCTACGAGCAGTACTTC	CSARGAYEQYF
.	TRBV4-3	TRBJ2-5	.	TGCGCCAGCAGCCAAGAATTATCCAGGGCAGAGACCCAGTACTTC	CASSQELSRAETQYF
once	TRBV9	TRBJ1-1	.	TGTGCCAGCAGCGTAGCGGGGAGCACTGAAGCTTTCTTT	CASSVAGSTEAFF
.	TRBV2	TRBJ1-2	.	TGTGCCAGATTGACAGGCCCTAACTATGGCTACACCTTC	CARLTGPNYGYTF
.	TRBV5-1	TRBJ2-5	TRBD2	TGCGCCAGCAGCTTGTTGGGGGAGGGCCGGGAGACCCAGTACTTC	CASSLLGEGRETQYF
.	TRBV7-3	TRBJ1-1	.	TGTGCCAGCAGCCGGGACATGAACACTGAAGCTTTCTTT	CASSRDMNTEAFF
few	TRBV5-4	TRBJ2-5	TRBD1	TGTGCCAGCAGCCGCGGACAGGACGAGACCCAGTACTTC	CASSRGQDETQYF
few	TRBV18	TRBJ1-3	.	TGTGCCAGCTCACCCCGACGAGGAAACACCATATATTTT	CASSPRRGNTIYF
.	TRBV4-3	TRBJ2-5	TRBD1	TGCGCCAGCAGCCAAGCCAGGGGGCAGGAGACCCAGTACTTC	CASSQARGQETQYF
few	TRBV6-6	TRBJ1-2	.	TGTGCCAGCAGCTACAGGAGTGGCCATGGCTACACCTTC	CASSYRSGHGYTF
.	TRBV27	TRBJ2-2	TRBD2	TGTGCCAGCAGTTCCTCCGGGACTAGCGAACAAGGGGAGCTGTTTTTT	CASSSSGTSEQGELFF
.	TRBV30	TRBJ2-5	.	TGTGCCTTAGACCTCGGGACGGCTGGGAAGACCCAGTACTTC	CALDLGTAGKTQYF
.	TRBV30	TRBJ1-5	.	TGTGCCTGGAGTGCTGGTTTCGGGCCCCAGCATTTT	CAWSAGFGPQHF